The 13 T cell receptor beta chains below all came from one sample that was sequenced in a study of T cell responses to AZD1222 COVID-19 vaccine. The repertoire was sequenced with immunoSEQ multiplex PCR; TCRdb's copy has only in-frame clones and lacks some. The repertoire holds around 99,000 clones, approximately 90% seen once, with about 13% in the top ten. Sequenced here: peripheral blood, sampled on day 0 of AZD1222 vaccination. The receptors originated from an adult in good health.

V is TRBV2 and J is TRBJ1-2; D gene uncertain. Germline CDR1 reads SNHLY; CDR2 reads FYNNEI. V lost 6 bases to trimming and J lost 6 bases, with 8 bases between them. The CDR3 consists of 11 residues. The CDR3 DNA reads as TGTGCCAGCAGACAGAACGATGGCTACACCTTC. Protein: CASRQNDGYTF.

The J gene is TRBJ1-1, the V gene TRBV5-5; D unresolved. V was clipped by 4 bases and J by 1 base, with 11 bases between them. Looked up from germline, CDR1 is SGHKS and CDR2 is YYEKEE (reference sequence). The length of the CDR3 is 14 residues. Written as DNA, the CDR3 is TGTGCCAGCAGCCTCGGAGGAGGGAACACTGAAGCTTTCTTT. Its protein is CASSLGGGNTEAFF.

The CDR3 DNA reads TGCGCCAGCAGCTTGGGACCCGGGAATGGCTACACCTTC. It codes for CASSLGPGNGYTF. V is TRBV5-1 and J is TRBJ1-2, with D unclear. Germline CDR1 SGHRS, CDR2 YFSETQ. Trimming pared 0 bases from V and 6 bases from J, leaving 9 bases between. The CDR3 consists of 13 residues. The complete variable domain, with remaining parts taken from reference TRBV5-1 and TRBJ1-2, reads KAGVTQTPRYLIKTRGQQVTLSCSPISGHRSVSWYQQTPGQGLQFLFEYFSETQRNKGNFPGRFSGRQFSNSRSEMNVSTLELGDSALYLCASSLGPGNGYTFGSGTRLTVV.

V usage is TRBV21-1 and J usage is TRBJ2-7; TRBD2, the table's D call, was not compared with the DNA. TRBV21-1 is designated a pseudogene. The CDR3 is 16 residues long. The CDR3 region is CASSQTGAGGTYEQYF. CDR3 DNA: TGTGCCAGCAGCCAAACGGGGGCGGGAGGGACCTACGAGCAGTACTTC.

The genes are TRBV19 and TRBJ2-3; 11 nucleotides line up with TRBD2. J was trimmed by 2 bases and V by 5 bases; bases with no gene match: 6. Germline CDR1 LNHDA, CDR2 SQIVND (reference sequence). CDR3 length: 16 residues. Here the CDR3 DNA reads TGTGCCAGTAGTTTCGGGACTAGCGGACCCACAGATACGCAGTATTTT. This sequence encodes CASSFGTSGPTDTQYF.

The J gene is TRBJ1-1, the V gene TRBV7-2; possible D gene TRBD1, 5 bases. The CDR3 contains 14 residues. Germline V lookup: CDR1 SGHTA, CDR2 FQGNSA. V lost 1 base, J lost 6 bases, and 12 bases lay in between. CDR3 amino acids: CASSLVGASAEAFF. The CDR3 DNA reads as TGTGCCAGCAGCTTAGTTGGGGCCTCTGCTGAAGCTTTCTTT. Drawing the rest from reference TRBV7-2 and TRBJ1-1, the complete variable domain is GAGVSQSPSNKVTEKGKDVELRCDPISGHTALYWYRQSLGQGLEFLIYFQGNSAPDKSGLPSDRFSAERTGGSVSTLTIQRTQQEDSAVYLCASSLVGASAEAFFGQGTRLTVV.

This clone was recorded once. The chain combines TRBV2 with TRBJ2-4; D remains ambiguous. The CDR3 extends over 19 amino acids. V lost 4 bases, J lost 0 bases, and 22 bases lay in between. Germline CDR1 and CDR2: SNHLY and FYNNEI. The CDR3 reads CASSGRRGNSSRAKNIQYF. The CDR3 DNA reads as TGTGCCAGCAGTGGAAGGCGTGGGAATTCCTCCAGAGCCAAAAACATTCAGTACTTC.

The CDR3 protein is CASSQDLIGAQHF. CDR3 nucleotide sequence: TGTGCCAGCAGCCAAGATCTAATAGGAGCCCAGCATTTT. V is TRBV3-1 (or the pseudogene TRBV3-2) and J is TRBJ1-5; D gene ambiguous. With 0 bases removed from V and 11 bases from J, the gap between germline ends came to 11 bases. The CDR3 covers 13 residues. Germline CDR1 and CDR2: LGHDT and YNNKEL (reference sequence).

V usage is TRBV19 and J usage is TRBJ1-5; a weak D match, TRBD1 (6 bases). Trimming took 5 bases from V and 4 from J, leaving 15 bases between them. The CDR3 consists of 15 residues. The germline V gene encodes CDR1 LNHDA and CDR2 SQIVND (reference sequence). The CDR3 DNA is TGTGCCAGTAGTCCTCCCCAAACAGGGAATCAGCCCCAGCATTTT. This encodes CASSPPQTGNQPQHF.

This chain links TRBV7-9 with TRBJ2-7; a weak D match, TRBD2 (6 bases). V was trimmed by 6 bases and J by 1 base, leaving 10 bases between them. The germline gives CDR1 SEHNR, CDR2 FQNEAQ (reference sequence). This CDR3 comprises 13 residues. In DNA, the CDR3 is TGTGCCAGCAGGCTCGGGGGATCCTACGAGCAGTACTTC. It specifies CASRLGGSYEQYF.

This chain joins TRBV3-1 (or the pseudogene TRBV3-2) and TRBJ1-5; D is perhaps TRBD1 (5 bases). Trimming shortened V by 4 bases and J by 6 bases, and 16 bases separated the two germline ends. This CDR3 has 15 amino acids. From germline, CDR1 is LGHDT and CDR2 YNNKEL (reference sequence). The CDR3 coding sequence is TGTGCCAGCAGCCTAGGGGTTTATGGCAGTCAGCCCCAGCATTTT. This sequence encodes CASSLGVYGSQPQHF.

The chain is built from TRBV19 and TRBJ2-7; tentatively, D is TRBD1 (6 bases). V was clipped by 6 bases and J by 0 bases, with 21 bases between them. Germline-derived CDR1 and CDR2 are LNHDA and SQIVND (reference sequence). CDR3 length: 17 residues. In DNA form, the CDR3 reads TGTGCCAGTAGGCTGACAGGTTCGCCCGAGAGCTCCTACGAGCAGTACTTC. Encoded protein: CASRLTGSPESSYEQYF. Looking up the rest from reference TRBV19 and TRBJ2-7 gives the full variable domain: DGGITQSPKYLFRKEGQNVTLSCEQNLNHDAMYWYRQDPGQGLRLIYYSQIVNDFQKGDIAEGYSVSREKKESFPLTVTSAQKNPTAFYLCASRLTGSPESSYEQYFGPGTRLTVT.

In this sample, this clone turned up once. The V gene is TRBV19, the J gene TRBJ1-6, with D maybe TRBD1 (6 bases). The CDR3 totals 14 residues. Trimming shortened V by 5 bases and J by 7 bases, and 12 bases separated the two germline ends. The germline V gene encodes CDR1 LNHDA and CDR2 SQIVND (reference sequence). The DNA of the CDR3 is TGTGCCAGTAGTGTCAGGGGTGGAAATTCACCCCTCCACTTT. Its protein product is CASSVRGGNSPLHF.